A single sample is the source of the 10 T cell receptor beta chains below, sequenced in a study of T-cell reconstitution after alpha-beta-depleted transplantation in children. The library targeted TCRbeta and was prepared with unique molecular identifiers. TCRdb reanalysed the PCR reads using MiXCR and keeps one entry per CDR3 protein. The repertoire holds around 580,000 distinct CDR3 sequences, with roughly 23% as singletons. Material: PBMCs, mostly from graft donor cells, obtained 360 days after TCRalphabeta/CD19-depleted stem cell transplant. These receptors all stem from a boy younger than two who had a stem cell transplant for acute myeloid leukemia, so the T cells may come from the graft donor.

This clonotype showed up just a few times. The J gene is TRBJ2-5, the V gene TRBV12-3 or TRBV12-4, with 11 bases lining up with TRBD2. CDR3 length equals 16 residues. V dropped 1 base and J dropped 1; count of bases not matched to a gene: 2. The CDR3 spells CASSLGLAGSQETQYF. In nucleotides, the CDR3 is TGTGCCAGCAGTTTAGGACTAGCGGGGAGCCAAGAGACCCAGTACTTC.

This clonotype has at least ten counts. The genes are TRBV12-3 or TRBV12-4 and TRBJ2-2; D is possibly TRBD2 (6 bases). Trimming stripped 9 bases from V and 4 bases from J, with 15 bases between. The CDR3 runs 14 residues. CDR3 DNA: TGTGCCAGTTTCCTTGGAGGGTCCACCGGGGAGCTGTTTTTT. Protein sequence: CASFLGGSTGELFF.

The sample holds a few counts of this clonotype. V is TRBV12-3 or TRBV12-4 and J is TRBJ2-1; the match to TRBD2 covers 15 bases. Trimming cost V 3 bases and J 11 bases; bases outside gene matches: 11. CDR3 size: 17 residues. The CDR3 protein is CASSFMGLAGGPVKQFF. DNA of the CDR3: TGTGCCAGCAGTTTTATGGGACTAGCGGGGGGCCCGGTCAAGCAGTTCTTC.

There are many counts of this clonotype. The chain employs TRBV20-1 and TRBJ1-4; D not certain. V lost 2 bases and J lost 8, with 9 bases in between. CDR3 length: 12 amino acids. Germline V gene sequence: CDR1 DFQATT, CDR2 SNEGSKA (reference sequence). In DNA form, the CDR3 reads TGCAGTGCTAGAAACGTTATCGAAAAACTGTTTTTT. It yields the protein CSARNVIEKLFF.

The table lists this clonotype with a few counts. This chain connects TRBV27 to TRBJ2-1; D gene unclear. This CDR3 is built from 15 residues. Deletions cut 3 bases from V and 1 base from J, with 10 bases between. Germline V CDR1 and CDR2: MNHEY, SMNVEV (reference sequence). The CDR3 spells CASSFGRSSYNEQFF. The CDR3 DNA reads as TGTGCCAGCAGTTTCGGCAGGTCATCCTACAATGAGCAGTTCTTC.

The sample holds many counts of this clonotype. The V call is TRBV11-1, the J call TRBJ1-1, with TRBD1 matching 7 bases. J gave up 0 bases and V 6 bases, and 19 bases lay outside the gene matches. CDR3 length: 19 amino acids. Germline CDR1 and CDR2: SGHAT and FQDESV (reference sequence). The CDR3 here is CASRSIGDSLGIMNTEAFF. CDR3 sequence (DNA): TGTGCCAGCAGATCGATTGGGGACAGTCTAGGGATAATGAACACTGAAGCTTTCTTT.

This clonotype has just one count. The chain employs TRBV4-3 and TRBJ1-5, with D tentatively TRBD1 (5 bases). V was cut by 0 bases and J by 5 bases, with 11 bases left in between. Germline assignment: CDR1 LGHNA and CDR2 YSLEER. This CDR3 has 15 residues. CDR3 residues: CASSQDNDSYQPQHF. The CDR3 nucleotides are TGCGCCAGCAGCCAAGATAATGACAGTTATCAGCCCCAGCATTTT.

This clonotype was seen many times. The V gene is TRBV29-1, the J gene TRBJ2-7; 7 bases line up with TRBD1. This CDR3 region has 13 residues. CDR1 SQVTM and CDR2 ANQGSEA come from the germline V gene. The CDR3 loop is CSYQRQGVREQYF. The DNA of the CDR3 is TGCAGTTATCAGAGACAGGGTGTGCGAGAGCAGTACTTC.

In its sample, this clonotype was seen a few times. V gene TRBV7-9 combines with J gene TRBJ2-1, with D possibly being TRBD1 or TRBD2 (6 bases each). Trimming took off 7 bases at V and 8 bases at J, with 9 bases between the two ends. Germline CDR1 is SEHNR and CDR2 is FQNEAQ (reference sequence). The CDR3 runs to 11 residues. The CDR3 region has the DNA TGTGCCAGCATGGGGGGCCATGAGCAGTTCTTC. Residues: CASMGGHEQFF.

The chain combines TRBV7-6 with TRBJ2-2; D is uncertain. The V end was cut by 2 bases, the J end by 1 base, with 8 bases between. The CDR3 sequence is 15 residues long. Germline V gene data show CDR1 as SGHVS and CDR2 as FNYEAQ. CDR3 in DNA: TGTGCCAGCAGCTTAAAGACGGGGAACACCGGGGAGCTGTTTTTT. Its protein product is CASSLKTGNTGELFF.